One and the same sample provided the 4 T cell receptor beta chains below, sequenced in a study of cytomegalovirus exposure and HLA in healthy donors. PCR used 60 Vbeta primers and 13 Jbeta primers. Measured with immunoSEQ multiplex PCR; TCRdb has only the in-frame clones, and not every one. Of tens of thousands of clones in the sample, more than 75% were seen once. Sequencing was done on a sample of PBMCs. The source of these receptors is a man aged 18 to 30 in good health and CMV-seronegative.

The CDR3 loop is CASSEGQGSSFF. Here the CDR3 DNA reads TGTGCCAGCAGTGAAGGACAGGGATCCTCCTTCTTC. V gene TRBV6-1 combines with J gene TRBJ2-1; 7 bases agree with TRBD1. Germline V gene lookup returns CDR1 MNHNS and CDR2 SASEGT. The CDR3 loop spans 12 amino acids. The trim removed 1 base at V and 16 bases at J, leaving 7 bases unmatched.

This rearrangement joins TRBV6-5 to TRBJ1-2; D gene uncertain. The CDR3 runs 16 residues. In germline, CDR1 is MNHEY, CDR2 SVGAGI. V dropped 0 bases and J dropped 0 bases, with 11 bases sitting between them. In DNA, the CDR3 is TGTGCCAGCAGTTACTCGGCCCTCCTGACTAACTATGGCTACACCTTC. Encoded protein: CASSYSALLTNYGYTF.

The chain combines TRBV6-1 with TRBJ2-5; 9 bases agree with TRBD1. Germline CDR1 reads MNHNS; CDR2 reads SASEGT. With V trimmed by 5 bases and J by 6 bases, 4 bases remained unmatched. CDR3 size: 13 residues. The CDR3 is CASSLDRGQTQYF. The CDR3 DNA reads as TGTGCCAGCAGTCTGGACAGGGGACAGACCCAGTACTTC.

This clone was counted a single time. The chain carries TRBV6-8 and TRBJ2-2, with 10 bases aligning to TRBD2. V was clipped by 6 bases and J by 0 bases; unmatched bases: 10. The length of the CDR3 is 18 residues. The germline CDR1 and CDR2 sequences are MNHGY and SAAAGT. DNA of the CDR3: TGTGCCAGCAGAGCCTGTAGCGGGGGGCCGTCGAACACCGGGGAGCTGTTTTTT. Its protein is CASRACSGGPSNTGELFF.